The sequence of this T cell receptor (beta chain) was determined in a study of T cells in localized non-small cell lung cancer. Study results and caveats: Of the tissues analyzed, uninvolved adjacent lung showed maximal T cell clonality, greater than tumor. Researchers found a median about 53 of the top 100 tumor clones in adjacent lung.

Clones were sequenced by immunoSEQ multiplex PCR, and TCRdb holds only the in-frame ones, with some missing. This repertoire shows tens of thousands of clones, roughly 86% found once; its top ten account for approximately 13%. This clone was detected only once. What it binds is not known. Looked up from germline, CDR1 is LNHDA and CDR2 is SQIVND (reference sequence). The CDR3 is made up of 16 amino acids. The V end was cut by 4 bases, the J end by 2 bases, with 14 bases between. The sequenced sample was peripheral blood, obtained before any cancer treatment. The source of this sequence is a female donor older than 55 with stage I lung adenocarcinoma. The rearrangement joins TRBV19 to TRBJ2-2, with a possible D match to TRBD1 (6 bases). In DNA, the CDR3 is TGTGCCAGTAGTACAGGGGTTTTTTCAAACACCGGGGAGCTGTTTTTT. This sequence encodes CASSTGVFSNTGELFF.